This TCR beta chain was sequenced for a study of T cells in pancreatic ductal adenocarcinoma. Study-level findings and limits: The resected pancreatic cancer cohort was biased toward the minority with early-stage disease. Unique clonotypes were approximately 8-fold more numerous in blood than in tumor. Blood clonality (about 0.069) did not differ significantly from tumor (about 0.12).

Some clones are missing from TCRdb's copy, which holds only in-frame ones; the method was immunoSEQ multiplex PCR. Counted here are under 15,000 clones, about nine tenths occurring once; the ten biggest clones make up less than 20%. In the case of this clone: Its antigen is not known.

The selected patients with pancreatic ductal adenocarcinoma had surgery but no neoadjuvant therapy. Germline-derived CDR1 and CDR2 are LNHDA and SQIVND (reference sequence). The CDR3 is made up of 15 amino acids. The trim removed 1 base at V and 5 bases at J, leaving 4 bases unmatched. This sequence joins TRBV19 and TRBJ1-4, with 7 positions matching TRBD1. Sequences were obtained from PBMCs. This sequence originates from a human donor with pancreatic ductal adenocarcinoma. CDR3 nucleotides: TGTGCCAGTAGTATAGCGACAGGGTTGAATGAAAAACTGTTTTTT. Amino acid sequence: CASSIATGLNEKLFF.